A selection of T cell receptor beta chains follows, all from one sample in a study of shared clonotypes between healthy human individuals. Libraries were prepared by immunoSEQ multiplex PCR; TCRdb keeps only in-frame clonotypes and omits some of them. This repertoire shows 1,500,000 or so clones, 98% found once; its top ten account for approximately 0.38%. The material sequenced was naive CD4+ T cells sorted from blood. The receptors stem from a man aged 25-45 years in good health. CDR3s include the opening cysteine and the closing phenylalanine or tryptophan. D genes are given only for firm matches. The listing skips clone size in some rows; elsewhere it reads once, few, many or a size class.

clone size	J gene	CDR3 length	D gene	V gene	CDR3 protein	CDR3 DNA
-	TRBJ1-5	15	TRBD1	TRBV10-2	CASSGRTGGNQPQHF	TGCGCCAGCAGTGGGAGGACAGGGGGCAATCAGCCCCAGCATTTT
-	TRBJ2-6	16	-	TRBV2	CASSRDLNSGANVLTF	TGTGCCAGCAGCCGGGACCTGAACTCTGGGGCCAACGTCCTGACTTTC
-	TRBJ1-3	12	-	TRBV29-1	CSVEELGNTIYF	TGCAGCGTTGAGGAACTTGGAAACACCATATATTTT
-	TRBJ2-7	12	TRBD2	TRBV5-1	CASSPLAGEQYF	TGCGCCAGCAGTCCCCTAGCGGGTGAGCAGTACTTC
-	TRBJ2-1	17	TRBD2	TRBV4-1	CASSLGLAYSSYNEQFF	TGCGCCAGCAGCCTGGGACTAGCGTACAGCTCCTACAATGAGCAGTTCTTC
-	TRBJ1-5	16	TRBD1	TRBV7-2	CASSLVGQGSNQPQHF	TGTGCCAGCAGCTTAGTGGGACAGGGCAGCAATCAGCCCCAGCATTTT
-	TRBJ1-5	14	-	TRBV6-1	CASKVQRHNQPQHF	TGTGCCAGCAAAGTCCAACGGCACAATCAGCCCCAGCATTTT
few	TRBJ2-7	14	TRBD1	TRBV5-1	CASAPGQGVVEQYF	TGCGCCAGCGCCCCGGGACAGGGCGTTGTTGAGCAGTACTTC
once	TRBJ2-1	15	TRBD1	TRBV29-1	CSVDGTVGLYNEQFF	TGCAGCGTTGACGGGACAGTAGGCCTCTACAATGAGCAGTTCTTC
-	TRBJ2-5	13	-	TRBV10-2	CASSESQQETQYF	TGCGCCAGCAGTGAGTCGCAGCAAGAGACCCAGTACTTC
-	TRBJ2-7	15	-	TRBV5-1	CASRAGPTENYEQYF	TGCGCCAGCCGGGCAGGGCCCACCGAAAACTACGAGCAGTACTTC
-	TRBJ1-4	16	TRBD1	TRBV18	CASSRKAGQINEKLFF	TGTGCCAGCTCACGAAAAGCGGGACAGATTAATGAAAAACTGTTTTTT
-	TRBJ2-7	15	TRBD2	TRBV6-6	CASSRIAGPQAEQYF	TGTGCCAGCAGTCGAATAGCGGGCCCTCAGGCCGAGCAGTACTTC
-	TRBJ1-1	15	TRBD1	TRBV6-5	CASSINGQGQAEAFF	TGTGCCAGCAGCATAAATGGCCAAGGACAGGCCGAAGCTTTCTTT
-	TRBJ2-7	17	-	TRBV14	CASSQVWGQGGPYEQYF	TGTGCCAGCAGCCAAGTTTGGGGGCAGGGCGGCCCCTACGAGCAGTACTTC
-	TRBJ2-2	11	-	TRBV6-6	CASSDSGELFF	TGTGCCAGCAGCGATTCCGGGGAGCTGTTTTTT
-	TRBJ2-6	16	-	TRBV28	CASESGSVSGANVLTF	TGTGCCAGCGAAAGCGGGTCCGTCTCTGGGGCCAACGTCCTGACTTTC
-	TRBJ2-5	15	TRBD1	TRBV7-2	CASSQQQGKQETQYF	TGTGCCAGCAGCCAGCAACAGGGGAAGCAAGAGACCCAGTACTTC
-	TRBJ1-4	15	TRBD1	TRBV27	CASSFEGQGNEKLFF	TGTGCCAGCAGTTTTGAGGGACAGGGGAATGAAAAACTGTTTTTT
once	TRBJ2-7	14	-	TRBV10-3	CAISEWDGSYEQYF	TGTGCCATCAGTGAATGGGACGGTTCATACGAGCAGTACTTC
-	TRBJ2-1	14	-	TRBV28	CASSLAGTYNEQFF	TGTGCCAGCAGTTTGGCGGGGACCTACAATGAGCAGTTCTTC
-	TRBJ2-5	16	TRBD2	TRBV11-2	CASSLRRAGVGETQYF	TGTGCCAGCAGCTTAAGGAGAGCGGGAGTAGGAGAGACCCAGTACTTC
-	TRBJ2-2	15	-	TRBV27	CASSFRITNTGELFF	TGTGCCAGCAGTTTTCGGATTACGAACACCGGGGAGCTGTTTTTT
-	TRBJ2-1	14	TRBD1	TRBV28	CASSFYGQAIAQFF	TGTGCCAGCAGTTTTTACGGACAGGCCATCGCCCAGTTCTTC
-	TRBJ2-1	15	-	TRBV5-1	CASSQTSGVIDEQFF	TGCGCCAGCAGTCAGACGAGCGGTGTTATAGATGAGCAGTTCTTC
-	TRBJ1-5	13	-	TRBV18	CASSPEASQPQHF	TGTGCCAGCTCACCAGAGGCTAGTCAGCCCCAGCATTTT
-	TRBJ1-5	16	TRBD1	TRBV5-1	CASSDGTVEGNQPQHF	TGCGCCAGCAGCGACGGGACAGTCGAAGGCAATCAGCCCCAGCATTTT
-	TRBJ2-1	13	-	TRBV5-8	CATPGFTYNEQFF	TGTGCCACCCCCGGTTTTACCTACAATGAGCAGTTCTTC
-	TRBJ2-7	14	TRBD2	TRBV28	CASSQLAGGPEQYF	TGTGCCAGCAGCCAACTAGCGGGGGGTCCGGAGCAGTACTTC
-	TRBJ1-4	16	TRBD1	TRBV6-4	CASSDTTGATREKLFF	TGTGCCAGCAGTGACACCACAGGGGCGACGCGCGAAAAACTGTTTTTT
once	TRBJ2-1	15	-	TRBV5-1	CASSPDPVSYNEQFF	TGCGCCAGCAGCCCCGACCCGGTCTCCTACAATGAGCAGTTCTTC
-	TRBJ2-7	15	-	TRBV5-1	CASSDGTPPRYEQYF	TGCGCCAGCAGCGACGGGACTCCACCAAGATACGAGCAGTACTTC
-	TRBJ1-1	16	TRBD1	TRBV10-3	CAISSTPDRVNTEAFF	TGTGCCATCAGTTCCACCCCGGACAGGGTGAACACTGAAGCTTTCTTT
-	TRBJ1-4	14	-	TRBV14	CASSLIPRHEKLFF	TGTGCCAGCAGCCTAATCCCGAGACATGAAAAACTGTTTTTT
-	TRBJ2-7	11	-	TRBV6-5	CASTEDGEQYF	TGTGCCAGCACCGAAGACGGCGAGCAGTACTTC
once	TRBJ2-7	19	TRBD2	TRBV4-2	CASSDLPGLAGGSSYEQYF	TGTGCCAGCAGCGACCTCCCGGGACTAGCGGGGGGGAGCTCCTACGAGCAGTACTTC
once	TRBJ2-1	16	TRBD1	TRBV25-1	CASSVIGTGAHNEQFF	TGTGCCAGCAGTGTTATCGGGACAGGGGCGCACAATGAGCAGTTCTTC
once	TRBJ2-1	15	-	TRBV15	CATSRDPDGYNEQFF	TGTGCCACCAGCAGAGATCCGGACGGTTACAATGAGCAGTTCTTC
-	TRBJ1-3	14	TRBD1	TRBV30	CAWATGFNANTIYF	TGTGCCTGGGCGACAGGGTTTAATGCGAACACCATATATTTT
-	TRBJ2-7	15	TRBD2	TRBV5-6	CASSPWGLADYEQYF	TGTGCCAGCAGCCCCTGGGGACTAGCGGACTACGAGCAGTACTTC
-	TRBJ2-3	14	-	TRBV9	CASSPGVSTDTQYF	TGTGCCAGCAGCCCCGGGGTCAGCACAGATACGCAGTATTTT
once	TRBJ1-4	13	-	TRBV19	CASSIQTDEKLFF	TGTGCCAGTAGTATACAAACCGATGAAAAACTGTTTTTT
-	TRBJ2-6	17	TRBD1	TRBV5-1	CASSDGTGASGANVLTF	TGCGCCAGCAGCGACGGGACAGGGGCCTCTGGGGCCAACGTCCTGACTTTC
-	TRBJ1-2	13	-	TRBV29-1	CSVGGQWQGGYTF	TGCAGCGTCGGTGGACAGTGGCAAGGCGGCTACACCTTC